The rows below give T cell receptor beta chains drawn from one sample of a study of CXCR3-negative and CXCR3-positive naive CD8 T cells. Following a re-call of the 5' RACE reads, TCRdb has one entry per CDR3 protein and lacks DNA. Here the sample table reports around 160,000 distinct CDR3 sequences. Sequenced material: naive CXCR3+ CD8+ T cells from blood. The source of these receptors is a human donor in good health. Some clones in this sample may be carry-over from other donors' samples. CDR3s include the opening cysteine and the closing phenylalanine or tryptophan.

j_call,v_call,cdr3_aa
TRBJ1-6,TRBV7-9,CASRGTDAYNSPLHF
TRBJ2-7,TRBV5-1,CASSSGQIYEQYF
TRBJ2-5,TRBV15,CATSRGWLAGWLETQYF
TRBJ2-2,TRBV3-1,CASSQDGGGFRELLF
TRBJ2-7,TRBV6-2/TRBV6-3,CASSYPHPGQRYPYEQYF
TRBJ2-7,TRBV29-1,CSVERGDRPYEQYF
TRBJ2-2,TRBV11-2,CASSLEVDFGGELFF
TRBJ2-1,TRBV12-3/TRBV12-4,CASSLKTRGDEQFF
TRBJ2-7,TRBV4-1,CASSQVLASGGSYEQYF
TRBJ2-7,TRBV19,CASSPWTGGYEQYF
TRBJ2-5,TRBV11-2,CASSGVAETQYF
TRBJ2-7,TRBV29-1,CSVPGQGALEQYF
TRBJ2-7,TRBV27,CASTLAGEQYF
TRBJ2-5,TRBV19,CASMVVGPRSADF
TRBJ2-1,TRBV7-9,CASSPRAGGYNEQFF